The clone carrying this TCR beta chain is a singleton in its sample. Treatment meaning: randomized to nivolumab then ipilimumab (arm A) or the reverse (arm B). Sequenced by immunoSEQ multiplex PCR; TCRdb stores in-frame clones only, minus some. The profile covers 12,000 to 15,000 clones, with approximately 52% appearing a single time and roughly 16% taken by the ten largest. These data come from a study of sequential checkpoint blockade in melanoma. V gave up 6 bases and J gave up 6 bases; unmatched junction bases: 10. This CDR3 is 14 amino acids long. Germline V gene data show CDR1 as LNHDA and CDR2 as SQIVND (reference sequence).

The TCR comes from a human donor with melanoma. V is TRBV19 and J is TRBJ2-7, with 8 bases fitting TRBD1. The sample in question was CD8+ T cells sorted from blood (inferred from file names), obtained from a patient given nivolumab and ipilimumab in sequence. The CDR3 sequence: CASSHTGGRAEQYF. In nucleotides, the CDR3 is TGTGCCAGTAGCCATACAGGGGGGCGCGCCGAGCAGTACTTC.